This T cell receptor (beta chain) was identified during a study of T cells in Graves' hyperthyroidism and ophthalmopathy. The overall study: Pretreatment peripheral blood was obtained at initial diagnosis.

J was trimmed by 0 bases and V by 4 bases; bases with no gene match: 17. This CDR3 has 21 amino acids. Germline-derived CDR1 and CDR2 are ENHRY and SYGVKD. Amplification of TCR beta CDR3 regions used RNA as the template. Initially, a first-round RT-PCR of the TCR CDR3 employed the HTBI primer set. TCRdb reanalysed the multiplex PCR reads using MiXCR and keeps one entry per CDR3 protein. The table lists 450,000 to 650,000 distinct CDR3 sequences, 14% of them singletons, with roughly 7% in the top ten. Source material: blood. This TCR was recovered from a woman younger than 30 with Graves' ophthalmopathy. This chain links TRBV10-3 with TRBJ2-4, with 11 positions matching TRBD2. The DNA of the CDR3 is TGTGCCATCAGTGGCCCCCACAGAGGGGCTAGCGGGAGGCTAGCCAAAAACATTCAGTACTTC. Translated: CAISGPHRGASGRLAKNIQYF.